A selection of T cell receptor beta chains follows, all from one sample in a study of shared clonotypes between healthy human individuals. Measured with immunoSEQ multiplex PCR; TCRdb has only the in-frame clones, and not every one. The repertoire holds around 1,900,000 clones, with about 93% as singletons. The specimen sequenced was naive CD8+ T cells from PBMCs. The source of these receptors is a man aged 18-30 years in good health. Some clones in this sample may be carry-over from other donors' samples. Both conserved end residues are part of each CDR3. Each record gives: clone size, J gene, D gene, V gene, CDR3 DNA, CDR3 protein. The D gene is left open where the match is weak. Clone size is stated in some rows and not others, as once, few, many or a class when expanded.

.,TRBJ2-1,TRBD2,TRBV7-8,TGTGCCAGCAGCTTAGGATCGCTAGCGGGATTGCGGTCCGAGCAGTTCTTC,CASSLGSLAGLRSEQFF
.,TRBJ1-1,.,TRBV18,TGTGCCAGCTCACCATACGAAAAAATAGGGTGGACCACTGAAGCTTTCTTT,CASSPYEKIGWTTEAFF
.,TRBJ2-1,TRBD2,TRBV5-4,TGTGCCAGCAGCTTGGAATCTTCGGGACTAGCTCTCAATGAGCAGTTCTTC,CASSLESSGLALNEQFF
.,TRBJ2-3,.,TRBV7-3,TGTGCCAGCAGCCTAGATTCGGCGGTAGTAGGCACAGATACGCAGTATTTT,CASSLDSAVVGTDTQYF
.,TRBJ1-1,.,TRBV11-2,TGTGCCAGCAGCTTTTCTCTAGTTGAAGCTTTCTTT,CASSFSLVEAFF
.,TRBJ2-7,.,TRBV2,TGTGCCAGCAGTGAAGGGGATTTACACTCCTACGAGCAGTACTTC,CASSEGDLHSYEQYF
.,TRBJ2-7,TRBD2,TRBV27,TGTGCCAGCAGTCTCTCTAGCGGGATTTACGAGCAGTACTTC,CASSLSSGIYEQYF
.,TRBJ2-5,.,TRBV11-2,TGTGCCAGCAGCTCGCGACAGGTTGAGACCCAGTACTTC,CASSSRQVETQYF
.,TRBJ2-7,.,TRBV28,TGTGCCAGCAGCCAGGGCACCCCCTACGAGCAGTACTTC,CASSQGTPYEQYF
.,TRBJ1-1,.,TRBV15,TGTGCCACCAAATCAAGGGAGAACACTGAAGCTTTCTTT,CATKSRENTEAFF
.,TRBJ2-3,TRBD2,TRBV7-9,TGTGCCAGCAGCTCTACAGCGGGAGCGATGGGGCGAACAGATACGCAGTATTTT,CASSSTAGAMGRTDTQYF
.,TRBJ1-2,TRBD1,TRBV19,TGTGCCAGTAGTATAGTCACAGGGGGCGACTATGGCTACACCTTC,CASSIVTGGDYGYTF
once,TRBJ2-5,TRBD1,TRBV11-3,TGTGCCAGCAGCTCCCCAGGGGGAGAGACCCAGTACTTC,CASSSPGGETQYF
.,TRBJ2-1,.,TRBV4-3,TGCGCCAGCAGCCAAGATCCCACAGGGTGGGGGAAATACAATGAGCAGTTCTTC,CASSQDPTGWGKYNEQFF
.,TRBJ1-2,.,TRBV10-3,TGTGCCATCAGTGAACTGAACAATGGCTACACCTTC,CAISELNNGYTF
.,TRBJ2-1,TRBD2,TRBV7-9,TGTGCCAGCGGATCGTTAGCGGGAGCGAATGAGCAGTTCTTC,CASGSLAGANEQFF
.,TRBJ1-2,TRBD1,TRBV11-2,TGTGCCAGCAGCGCAGCGGACAGGTCTTATGATGGCTACACCTTC,CASSAADRSYDGYTF
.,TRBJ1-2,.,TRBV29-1,TGCAGCGTTTATGAAATGCGACAGACCGACTTTAACTATGGCTACACCTTC,CSVYEMRQTDFNYGYTF
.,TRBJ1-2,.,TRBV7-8,TGTGCCAGCAGCTTAGGGGGGAGCTATGGCTACACCTTC,CASSLGGSYGYTF
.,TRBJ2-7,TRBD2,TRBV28,TGTGCCAGCAGTACCCTCAAGCGGGAGGGCCGAGAGCAGTACTTC,CASSTLKREGREQYF
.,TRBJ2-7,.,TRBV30,TGTGCCTGGAGTCCCGAAGATGACGAGCAGTACTTC,CAWSPEDDEQYF
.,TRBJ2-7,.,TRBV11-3,TGTGCCAGCATCTTATCCCAAGGGGGACCTCCCTACGAGCAGTACTTC,CASILSQGGPPYEQYF
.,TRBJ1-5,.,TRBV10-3,TGTGCCATCAGTGAGGAGGGGACTGGGGGCAATCAGCCCCAGCATTTT,CAISEEGTGGNQPQHF
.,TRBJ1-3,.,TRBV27,TGTGCCAGCAGTGGTGGAAACACCATATATTTT,CASSGGNTIYF
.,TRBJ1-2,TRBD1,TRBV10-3,TGTGCCATCAGTGAGGAACCGGGACAGGGGGACTACACCTTC,CAISEEPGQGDYTF
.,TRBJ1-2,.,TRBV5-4,TGTGCCAGCAGCACGGAAGGACTCCCGGGCTATGGCTACACCTTC,CASSTEGLPGYGYTF
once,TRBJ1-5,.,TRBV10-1,TGCGCCAGCAGTGAGGCCTACCATTTGGGTCAGCCCCAGCATTTT,CASSEAYHLGQPQHF
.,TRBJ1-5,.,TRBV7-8,TGTGCCAGCAGCTTAGGCCGTAGCCAGCCCCAGCATTTT,CASSLGRSQPQHF
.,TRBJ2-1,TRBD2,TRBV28,TGTGCCAGCAGTTTAGACGGGAGGGACAATGAGCAGTTCTTC,CASSLDGRDNEQFF
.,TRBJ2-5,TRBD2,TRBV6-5,TGTGCTACTAGCGGGAGGGCCTTGGAGACCCAGTACTTC,CATSGRALETQYF
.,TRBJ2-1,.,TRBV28,TGTGCCAGCAGTCCCTCGACCTTTCGTGAGCAGTTCTTC,CASSPSTFREQFF
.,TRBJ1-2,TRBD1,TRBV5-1,TGCGCCAGCAGCTCTAACCTTGGGACAGGGCTCGGTGGCTACACCTTC,CASSSNLGTGLGGYTF
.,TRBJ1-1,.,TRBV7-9,TGTGCCAGCAGCTCCTGGCGGACTGAAGCTTTCTTT,CASSSWRTEAFF
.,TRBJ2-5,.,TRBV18,TGTGCCAGCTCACCCCCCACCGGCCACCAAGAGACCCAGTACTTC,CASSPPTGHQETQYF
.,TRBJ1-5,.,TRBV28,TGTGCCAGCAGTTCGGAGGGGCCCCAGCATTTT,CASSSEGPQHF
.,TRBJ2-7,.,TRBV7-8,TGTGCCAGCAGCCCGGCCCACAGGATCTACGAGCAGTACTTC,CASSPAHRIYEQYF
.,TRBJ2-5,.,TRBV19,TGTGCCAGTAGTATAGATGGGGTGGAGACCCAGTACTTC,CASSIDGVETQYF
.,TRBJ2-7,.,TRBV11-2,TGTGCCAGCAGCGGAGGACCAGGGACCCCCTACGAGCAGTACTTC,CASSGGPGTPYEQYF
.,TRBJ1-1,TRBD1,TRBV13,TGTGCCAGCAGCCCCTCCGGGACAGGGGGGAGAACTGAAGCTTTCTTT,CASSPSGTGGRTEAFF
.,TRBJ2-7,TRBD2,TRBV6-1,TGTGCCAGCAGTCAAGGACTAGCGGGAGAATTTTGGTACGAGCAGTACTTC,CASSQGLAGEFWYEQYF
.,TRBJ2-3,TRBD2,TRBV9,TGTGCCAGCAGCGTAGCCTTGGGGGGGAACACAGATACGCAGTATTTT,CASSVALGGNTDTQYF
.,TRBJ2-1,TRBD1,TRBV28,TGTGCCAGCAGTTCCCGGGACAGGGTGGGGAGTGAGCAGTTCTTC,CASSSRDRVGSEQFF
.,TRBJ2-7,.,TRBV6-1,TGTGCCAGCAGTGAGACCTCGGGCCCTTACGAGCAGTACTTC,CASSETSGPYEQYF